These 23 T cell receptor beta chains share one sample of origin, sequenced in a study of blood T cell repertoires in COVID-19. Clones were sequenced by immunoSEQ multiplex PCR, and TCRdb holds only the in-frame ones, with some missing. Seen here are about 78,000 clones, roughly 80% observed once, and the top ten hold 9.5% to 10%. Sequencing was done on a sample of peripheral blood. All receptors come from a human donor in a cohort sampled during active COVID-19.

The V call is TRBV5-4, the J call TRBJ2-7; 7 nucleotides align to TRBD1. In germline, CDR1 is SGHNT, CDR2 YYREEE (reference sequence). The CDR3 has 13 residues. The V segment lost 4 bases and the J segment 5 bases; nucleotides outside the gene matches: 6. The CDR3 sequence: CASSVGGTDEQYF. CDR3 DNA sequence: TGTGCCAGCAGCGTAGGGGGCACGGACGAGCAGTACTTC.

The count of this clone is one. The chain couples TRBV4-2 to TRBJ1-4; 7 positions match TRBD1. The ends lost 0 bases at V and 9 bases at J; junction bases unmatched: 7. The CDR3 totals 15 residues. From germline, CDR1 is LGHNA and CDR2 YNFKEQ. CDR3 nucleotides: TGTGCCAGCAGCCAAGAGCGGGGACAGCCTCAAAAACTGTTTTTT. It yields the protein CASSQERGQPQKLFF.

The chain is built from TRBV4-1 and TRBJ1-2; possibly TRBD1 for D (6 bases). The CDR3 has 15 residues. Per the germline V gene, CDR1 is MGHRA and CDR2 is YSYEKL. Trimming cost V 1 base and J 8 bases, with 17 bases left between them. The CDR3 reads CASSQAQSSTGGYTF. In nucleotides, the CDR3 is TGCGCCAGCAGCCAAGCTCAGAGCTCAACAGGGGGCTACACCTTC.

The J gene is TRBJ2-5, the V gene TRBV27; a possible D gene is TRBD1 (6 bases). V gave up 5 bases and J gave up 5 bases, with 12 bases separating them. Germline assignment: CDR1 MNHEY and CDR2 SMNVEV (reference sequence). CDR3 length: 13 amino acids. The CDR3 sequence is CASSLQGWETQYF. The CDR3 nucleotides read TGTGCCAGCAGTCTACAGGGTTGGGAGACCCAGTACTTC.

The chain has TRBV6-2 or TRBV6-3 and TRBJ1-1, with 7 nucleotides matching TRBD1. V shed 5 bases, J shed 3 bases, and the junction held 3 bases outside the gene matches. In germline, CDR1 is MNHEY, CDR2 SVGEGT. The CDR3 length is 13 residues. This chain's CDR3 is CASSRQGYTEAFF. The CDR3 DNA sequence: TGTGCCAGCAGTCGACAGGGCTACACTGAAGCTTTCTTT.

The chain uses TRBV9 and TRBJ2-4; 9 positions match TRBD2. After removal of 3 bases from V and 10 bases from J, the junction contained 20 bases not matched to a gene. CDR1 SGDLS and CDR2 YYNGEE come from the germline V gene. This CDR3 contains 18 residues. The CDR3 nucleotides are TGTGCCAGCAGCGCCGAAATTCCGGGCGGGGGGGATTACCGTATTCAGTACTTC. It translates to CASSAEIPGGGDYRIQYF.

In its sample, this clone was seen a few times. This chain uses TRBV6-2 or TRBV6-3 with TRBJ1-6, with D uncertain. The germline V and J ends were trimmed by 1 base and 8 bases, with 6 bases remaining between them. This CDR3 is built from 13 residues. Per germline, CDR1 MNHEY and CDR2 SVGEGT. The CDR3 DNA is TGTGCCAGCAGTTACTTCCAGGATTCACCCCTCCACTTT. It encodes CASSYFQDSPLHF.

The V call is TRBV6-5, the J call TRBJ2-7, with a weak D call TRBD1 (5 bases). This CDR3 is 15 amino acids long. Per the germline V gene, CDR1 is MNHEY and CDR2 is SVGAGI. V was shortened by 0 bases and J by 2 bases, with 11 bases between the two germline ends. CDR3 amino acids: CASSYSPTATYEQYF. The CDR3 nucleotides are TGTGCCAGCAGTTACTCCCCGACAGCTACCTACGAGCAGTACTTC.

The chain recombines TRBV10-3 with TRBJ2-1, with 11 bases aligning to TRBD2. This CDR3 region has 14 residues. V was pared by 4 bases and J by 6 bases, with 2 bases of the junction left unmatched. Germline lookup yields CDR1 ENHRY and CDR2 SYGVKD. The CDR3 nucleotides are TGTGCCATCAGTGGAGGGACTAGCGGCAATGAGCAGTTCTTC. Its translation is CAISGGTSGNEQFF.

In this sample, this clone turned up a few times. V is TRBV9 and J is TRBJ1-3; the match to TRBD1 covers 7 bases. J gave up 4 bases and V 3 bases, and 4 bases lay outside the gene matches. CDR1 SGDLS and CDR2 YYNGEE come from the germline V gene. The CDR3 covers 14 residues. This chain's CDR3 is CASSATQGGNTIYF. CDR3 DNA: TGTGCCAGCAGCGCAACACAGGGGGGAAACACCATATATTTT.

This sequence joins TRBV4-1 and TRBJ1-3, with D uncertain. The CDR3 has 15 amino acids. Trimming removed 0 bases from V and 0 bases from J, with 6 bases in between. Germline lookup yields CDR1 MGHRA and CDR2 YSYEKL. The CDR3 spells CASSQDGDSGNTIYF. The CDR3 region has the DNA TGCGCCAGCAGCCAAGACGGGGACTCTGGAAACACCATATATTTT.

In nucleotides, the CDR3 is TGTGCCAGCAGTTACTCTTTCGGGGTGGCCTACGAGCAGTACTTC. Translating it yields CASSYSFGVAYEQYF. J is TRBJ2-7 and V is TRBV6-2 or TRBV6-3; possibly TRBD2 for D (5 bases). Germline V lookup: CDR1 MNHEY, CDR2 SVGEGT. The CDR3 is 15 amino acids. The germline V and J ends were trimmed by 0 bases and 2 bases, with 11 bases remaining between them.

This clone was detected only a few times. The CDR3 loop is CASSEYGGGDEQFF. The CDR3 DNA reads TGTGCCAGCAGTGAATACGGGGGAGGGGATGAGCAGTTCTTC. The V call is TRBV25-1, the J call TRBJ2-1, with 7 bases that match TRBD2. Losses at the gene ends were 0 bases for V and 8 bases for J; bases not matched to a gene: 4. Per the germline V gene, CDR1 is MGHDK and CDR2 is SYGVNS. The CDR3 consists of 14 residues. Variable domain in full (rest from reference TRBV25-1 and TRBJ2-1): EADIYQTPRYLVIGTGKKITLECSQTMGHDKMYWYQQDPGMELHLIHYSYGVNSTEKGDLSSESTVSRIRTEHFPLTLESARPSHTSQYLCASSEYGGGDEQFFGPGTRLTVL.

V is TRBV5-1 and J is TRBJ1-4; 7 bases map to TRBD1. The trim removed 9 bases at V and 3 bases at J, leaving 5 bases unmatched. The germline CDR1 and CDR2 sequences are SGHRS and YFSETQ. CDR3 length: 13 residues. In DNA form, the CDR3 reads TGCGCCACCTCGACAGGGTCTAATGAAAAACTGTTTTTT. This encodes CATSTGSNEKLFF.

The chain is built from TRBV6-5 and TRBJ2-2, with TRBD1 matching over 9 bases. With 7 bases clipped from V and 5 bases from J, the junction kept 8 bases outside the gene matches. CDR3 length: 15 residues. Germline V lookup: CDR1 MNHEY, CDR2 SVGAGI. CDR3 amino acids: CASTLNRGQTGELFF. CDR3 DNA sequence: TGTGCCAGCACCCTGAACAGGGGGCAAACCGGGGAGCTGTTTTTT.

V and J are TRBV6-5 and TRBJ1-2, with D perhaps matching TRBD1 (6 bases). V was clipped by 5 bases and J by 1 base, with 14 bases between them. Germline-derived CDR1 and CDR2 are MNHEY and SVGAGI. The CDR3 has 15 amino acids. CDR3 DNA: TGTGCCAGCAGTCGTCTAGGGGGGGGTAACTATGGCTACACCTTC. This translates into CASSRLGGGNYGYTF.

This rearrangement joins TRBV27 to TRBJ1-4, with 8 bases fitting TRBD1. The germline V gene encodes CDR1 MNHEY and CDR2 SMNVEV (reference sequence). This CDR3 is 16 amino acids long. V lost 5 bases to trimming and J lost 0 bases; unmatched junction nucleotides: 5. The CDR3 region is CASSLDRVPTNEKLFF. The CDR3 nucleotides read TGTGCCAGCAGTCTGGACAGGGTTCCAACTAATGAAAAACTGTTTTTT.

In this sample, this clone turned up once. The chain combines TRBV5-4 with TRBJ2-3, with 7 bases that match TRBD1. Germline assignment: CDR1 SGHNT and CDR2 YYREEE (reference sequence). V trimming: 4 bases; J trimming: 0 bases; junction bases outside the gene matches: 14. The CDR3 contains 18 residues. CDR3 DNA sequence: TGTGCCAGCAGCATTGGGACAGCCCTCACTATTAGCACAGATACGCAGTATTTT. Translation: CASSIGTALTISTDTQYF. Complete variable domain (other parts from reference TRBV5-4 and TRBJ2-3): ETGVTQSPTHLIKTRGQQVTLRCSSQSGHNTVSWYQQALGQGPQFIFQYYREEENGRGNFPPRFSGLQFPNYSSELNVNALELDDSALYLCASSIGTALTISTDTQYFGPGTRLTVL.

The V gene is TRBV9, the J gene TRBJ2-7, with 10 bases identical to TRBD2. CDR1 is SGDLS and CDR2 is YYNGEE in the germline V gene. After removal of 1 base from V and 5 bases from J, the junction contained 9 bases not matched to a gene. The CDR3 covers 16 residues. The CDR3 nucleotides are TGTGCCAGCAGCGTAAGGGAGCGGGGGGGCCTAAACGAGCAGTACTTC. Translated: CASSVRERGGLNEQYF.

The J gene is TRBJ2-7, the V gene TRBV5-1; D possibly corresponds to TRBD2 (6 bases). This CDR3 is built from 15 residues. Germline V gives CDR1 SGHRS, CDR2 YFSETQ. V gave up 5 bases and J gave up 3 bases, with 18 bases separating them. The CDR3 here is CASRSHSRLDYEQYF. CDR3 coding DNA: TGCGCCAGCAGGTCGCATTCTCGACTAGACTACGAGCAGTACTTC.

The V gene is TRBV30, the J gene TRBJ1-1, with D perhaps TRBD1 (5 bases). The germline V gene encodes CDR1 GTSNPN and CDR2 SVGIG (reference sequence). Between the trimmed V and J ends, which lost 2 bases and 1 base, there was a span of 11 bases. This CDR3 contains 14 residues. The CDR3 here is CAWSPDKPNTEAFF. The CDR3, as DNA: TGTGCCTGGAGTCCGGACAAGCCGAACACTGAAGCTTTCTTT. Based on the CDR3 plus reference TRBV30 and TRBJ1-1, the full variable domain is SQTIHQWPATLVQPVGSPLSLECTVEGTSNPNLYWYRQAAGRGLQLLFYSVGIGQISSEVPQNLSASRPQDRQFILSSKKLLLSDSGFYLCAWSPDKPNTEAFFGQGTRLTVV.

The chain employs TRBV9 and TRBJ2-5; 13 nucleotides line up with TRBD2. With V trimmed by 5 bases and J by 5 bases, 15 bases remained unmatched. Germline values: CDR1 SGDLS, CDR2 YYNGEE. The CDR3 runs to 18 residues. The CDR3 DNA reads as TGTGCCAGCAGTCCTGGTAGCCGACTAGCGGGGGGCCAGGAGACCCAGTACTTC. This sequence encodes CASSPGSRLAGGQETQYF.

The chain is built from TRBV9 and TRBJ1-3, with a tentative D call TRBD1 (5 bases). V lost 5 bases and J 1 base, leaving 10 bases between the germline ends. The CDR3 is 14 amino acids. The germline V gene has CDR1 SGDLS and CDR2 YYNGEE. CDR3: CASRPPGSGNTIYF. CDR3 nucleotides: TGTGCCAGCAGACCCCCAGGGTCTGGAAACACCATATATTTT.